The 16 T cell receptor beta chains below come from one sample, sequenced in a study of shared clonotypes between healthy human individuals. Method: immunoSEQ multiplex PCR; TCRdb's copy keeps in-frame clones and lacks some. The repertoire holds around 2.1 million clones, with 85% to 95% as singletons. CD8 cells classed as naive were CD45RO-negative and positively selected for CCR7, excluding terminally differentiated effector memory CD45RA+ cells. Sequencing was performed on naive CD8+ T cells from PBMCs. These receptors all stem from a man aged 18-30 years in good health. Some clones in this sample may be carry-over from other donors' samples.

This clone came up once. The chain links TRBV4-2 to TRBJ1-5; tentatively, D is TRBD1 (6 bases). CDR3 length: 19 amino acids. V was trimmed by 0 bases and J by 4 bases, leaving 22 bases between them. Germline-derived CDR1 and CDR2 are LGHNA and YNFKEQ. The chain's CDR3 is CASSQDRTVGGLGNQPQHF. The CDR3 DNA sequence: TGTGCCAGCAGCCAAGATCGTACCGTGGGGGGGCTAGGAAATCAGCCCCAGCATTTT.

V gene TRBV7-9 combines with J gene TRBJ1-2, with a possible D match to TRBD1 (5 bases). This CDR3 comprises 14 residues. V lost 4 bases, J lost 1 base, and 10 bases lay in between. Germline V gene sequence: CDR1 SEHNR, CDR2 FQNEAQ (reference sequence). For the CDR3, the DNA is TGTGCCAGCAGCTCCAGGGAACTTAACTATGGCTACACCTTC. It yields the protein CASSSRELNYGYTF.

The CDR3 DNA reads TGTGCCAGCAGCCCCAAGGTGGCGGCCAAGACCTACAATGAGCAGTTCTTC. Its translation: CASSPKVAAKTYNEQFF. The V gene is TRBV7-9, the J gene TRBJ2-1; D is ambiguous. The CDR3 is 17 residues long. The germline V and J ends were trimmed by 5 bases and 2 bases, with 19 bases remaining between them. CDR1 and CDR2 (germline): SEHNR, FQNEAQ (reference sequence).

For the CDR3, the DNA is TGTGCCAGTAGTTTACGGGCAGCGCCCACTGGGGAGCAGTACTTC. Translating it yields CASSLRAAPTGEQYF. V usage is TRBV19 and J usage is TRBJ2-7; D ambiguous. The V end was cut by 5 bases, the J end by 7 bases, with 21 bases between. Per the germline V gene, CDR1 is LNHDA and CDR2 is SQIVND (reference sequence). The CDR3 length is 15 residues.

The chain is built from TRBV14 and TRBJ2-1, with 10 bases that match TRBD2. Germline V gene data show CDR1 as SGHDN and CDR2 as FVKESK. Unmatched junction bases numbered 15, after V lost 3 bases and J lost 7 bases. CDR3 size: 18 residues. The CDR3 bases are TGTGCCAGCAGCCACCATACCCTTAGCGGGAGGCGGGGGAATGAGCAGTTCTTC. This encodes CASSHHTLSGRRGNEQFF.

The chain is built from TRBV4-1 and TRBJ2-7; D might be TRBD2 (5 bases). V lost 4 bases, J lost 6 bases, and 13 bases lay in between. Germline assignment: CDR1 MGHRA and CDR2 YSYEKL. The CDR3 covers 13 residues. The DNA for the CDR3 is TGCGCCAGCAGCCCCGGACTCCTGGGCGAGCAGTACTTC. Its translation is CASSPGLLGEQYF.

Details on this clone: One junction end disagrees with the germline gene, perhaps due to a read error. The chain uses TRBV28 and TRBJ2-1; TRBD1 is a possible D gene (5 bases). CDR1 is MDHEN, CDR2 SYDVKM, per germline. The CDR3 is 14 amino acids. The CDR3 spells CASSFSGLRAPGIF. In DNA form, the CDR3 reads TGTGCCAGCAGTTTTTCGGGTCTCAGGGCTCCTGGGATCTTC.

The chain recombines TRBV6-4 with TRBJ2-3, with 9 bases lining up with TRBD2. J was trimmed by 4 bases and V by 3 bases; bases with no gene match: 5. The CDR3 sequence is 15 residues long. Germline lookup yields CDR1 MRHNA and CDR2 SNTAGT. CDR3: CASSEGTSTADTQYF. CDR3 coding DNA: TGTGCCAGCAGTGAAGGGACTAGCACGGCAGATACGCAGTATTTT.

This clone was seen a few times. The J gene is TRBJ1-5, the V gene TRBV6-6; no clear D gene. The V and J ends lost 0 bases and 0 bases respectively, with 6 bases between them. The CDR3 spans 15 residues. Germline V CDR1 and CDR2: MNHNY, SVGAGI (reference sequence). The CDR3 here is CASSYSGNSNQPQHF. CDR3 sequence (DNA): TGTGCCAGCAGTTACTCGGGGAATAGCAATCAGCCCCAGCATTTT.

This clone was detected only once. The chain is built from TRBV4-3 and TRBJ1-2, with D possibly being TRBD1 (6 bases). The CDR3 runs to 15 residues. CDR1 is LGHNA and CDR2 is YSLEER in the germline V gene. Trimming removed 0 bases from V and 4 bases from J, with 12 bases in between. Written as DNA, the CDR3 is TGCGCCAGCAGCCAAGATATCAGGGACATCTATGGCTACACCTTC. The encoded protein is CASSQDIRDIYGYTF.

The CDR3 coding sequence is TGCGCCAGCAGCGCGCACCGCGGGGTCGACACCGGGGAGCTGTTTTTT. Translated: CASSAHRGVDTGELFF. The J gene is TRBJ2-2, the V gene TRBV5-1; possibly TRBD2 for D (6 bases). Germline-derived CDR1 and CDR2 are SGHRS and YFSETQ. Trimming took 4 bases from V and 3 from J, leaving 16 bases between them. CDR3 length equals 16 residues.

The chain employs TRBV6-1 and TRBJ2-7, with TRBD2 identical over 9 bases. Unmatched junction bases numbered 4, after V lost 4 bases and J lost 3 bases. CDR3 size: 14 residues. Germline CDR1 MNHNS, CDR2 SASEGT. The CDR3 DNA reads as TGTGCCAGCAGTGGACTAGCGGTTGGCTACGAGCAGTACTTC. It yields the protein CASSGLAVGYEQYF.

J is TRBJ2-2 and V is TRBV7-6; D not resolved. The CDR3 length is 15 residues. Germline CDR1 and CDR2: SGHVS and FNYEAQ. V lost 0 bases and J 3 bases, leaving 8 bases between the germline ends. The CDR3 DNA sequence: TGTGCCAGCAGCTTAGCCCCCGGGTACACCGGGGAGCTGTTTTTT. Translation: CASSLAPGYTGELFF.

V usage is TRBV27 and J usage is TRBJ2-7; 9 bases match TRBD2. The germline CDR1 and CDR2 sequences are MNHEY and SMNVEV (reference sequence). The length of the CDR3 is 14 residues. V was pared by 8 bases and J by 5 bases, with 10 bases of the junction left unmatched. CDR3: CASGFSGRYHEQYF. CDR3 sequence (DNA): TGTGCCAGCGGCTTTAGCGGGAGATACCACGAGCAGTACTTC.

As to this clone: Other DNA sequences in the same sample also yield this CDR3. The CDR3 DNA reads TGTGCCAGCAGCCCGGACAGGGGTGGAAACACCATATATTTT. This sequence encodes CASSPDRGGNTIYF. The rearrangement joins TRBV7-9 to TRBJ1-3; 9 bases line up with TRBD1. The germline CDR1 and CDR2 sequences are SEHNR and FQNEAQ (reference sequence). Trimming took 5 bases from V and 3 from J; bases not matched to a gene: 2. The CDR3 loop spans 14 amino acids.

Remarks on this clone: A read error is possible here, since a much larger clone lies one base away. Other DNA sequences within the sample encode an identical CDR3. This rearrangement joins TRBV19 to TRBJ1-5; D is unresolved. This CDR3 has 14 amino acids. With 3 bases removed from V and 3 bases from J, the gap between germline ends came to 9 bases. The germline gives CDR1 LNHDA, CDR2 SQIVND (reference sequence). CDR3 region: CASSIRDNNQPQHF. The CDR3 DNA reads TGTGCCAGTAGTATCCGGGATAACAATCAGCCCCAGCATTTT.